This record covers a single TCR beta chain. In the study's own analysis: Amplification with reference gene primers provided the estimates of nucleated cell counts. This table comes from immunoSEQ multiplex PCR, and its TCRdb copy is limited to in-frame clones, with some not included. For V, J and clone size, that table is used; D and trimming come from the DNA. This table holds more than 150,000 clones, approximately 84% found once. The source of the sample is a study of blood T cell repertoires in COVID-19. This TCR came from a woman aged 50 to 65 who had recovered from COVID-19. The specimen was PBMCs or T cells enriched from blood (not recorded which).

The CDR3: CASSLMGGTDTQYF. CDR3 sequence (DNA): TGCGCCAGCAGCTTGATGGGAGGCACAGATACGCAGTATTTT. This chain links TRBV5-1 with TRBJ2-3; TRBD2 might be the D (5 bases). Germline V CDR1 and CDR2: SGHRS, YFSETQ. CDR3 size: 14 residues. V was trimmed by 1 base and J by 1 base, leaving 7 bases between them. The full variable domain, with the rest looked up from reference TRBV5-1 and TRBJ2-3, is KAGVTQTPRYLIKTRGQQVTLSCSPISGHRSVSWYQQTPGQGLQFLFEYFSETQRNKGNFPGRFSGRQFSNSRSEMNVSTLELGDSALYLCASSLMGGTDTQYFGPGTRLTVL.